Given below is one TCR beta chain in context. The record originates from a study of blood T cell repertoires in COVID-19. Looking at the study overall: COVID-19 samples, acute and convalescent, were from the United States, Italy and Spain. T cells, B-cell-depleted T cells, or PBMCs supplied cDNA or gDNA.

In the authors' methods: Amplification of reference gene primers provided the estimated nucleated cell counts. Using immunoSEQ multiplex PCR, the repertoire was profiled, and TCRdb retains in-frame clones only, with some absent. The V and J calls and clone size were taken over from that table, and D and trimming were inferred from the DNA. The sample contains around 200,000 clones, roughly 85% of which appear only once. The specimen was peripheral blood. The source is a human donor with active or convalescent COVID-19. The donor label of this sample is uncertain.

In nucleotides, the CDR3 is TGTGCCAGCAGCCGGACTAGTCCCGCCTACGAGCAGTACTTC. This codes for CASSRTSPAYEQYF. This chain joins TRBV11-2 and TRBJ2-7; TRBD2 aligns across 7 bases. This CDR3 has 14 amino acids. The germline gives CDR1 SGHAT, CDR2 FQNNGV. Unmatched junction bases numbered 6, after V lost 5 bases and J lost 2 bases.